Below, 12 T cell receptor beta chains from the same sample are listed, as sequenced in a study of post-analysis software for immune sequencing data. The study, taken as a whole, reports: Patients carried roughly 5 TRBV segments more frequently than controls did, and TRBV5-6, TRBV5-1 and TRBV20-1 were among them.

The antigens these receptors bind are not known. TCR beta cDNA libraries had unique molecular identifiers. One entry per CDR3 protein results from TCRdb running MiXCR on the PCR reads. The sample consists of about 770,000 distinct CDR3 sequences, 35% to 55% of them appearing once. The source material was blood. The receptors were gathered from a girl aged 5 to 17 with multiple sclerosis.

For this clonotype: The germline gene is not matched at one end of the junction; a read error may be the cause. This sequence joins TRBV6-5 and TRBJ1-1, with D unresolved. The germline V gene has CDR1 MNHEY and CDR2 SVGAGI. The CDR3 runs 15 residues. CDR3 nucleotide sequence: TGTGCCAGCAATATCGACAAGACGAGCGACACTGTAGCTTTCTTT. Translated: CASNIDKTSDTVAFF.

The chain couples TRBV18 to TRBJ2-1; D remains unclear. From germline, CDR1 is KGHSH and CDR2 LQKENI. The CDR3 is 16 amino acids. V was clipped by 2 bases and J by 0 bases, with 11 bases between them. CDR3 residues: CASSPSWTVSYNEQFF. The CDR3 DNA reads as TGTGCCAGCTCACCAAGTTGGACGGTCTCCTACAATGAGCAGTTCTTC.

The rearrangement uses TRBV6-1 and TRBJ2-3; D is possibly TRBD1 (7 bases). This CDR3 comprises 17 residues. Trimming removed 5 bases from V and 6 bases from J, with 24 bases in between. Germline V lookup: CDR1 MNHNS, CDR2 SASEGT. CDR3: CASSTRDSLWRTDTQYF. The CDR3 DNA reads as TGTGCCAGCAGTACGCGGGACAGTTTGTGGCGAACGGATACGCAGTATTTT.

This chain connects TRBV7-6 to TRBJ2-1; 8 nucleotides line up with TRBD1. Trimming took 0 bases from V and 2 from J; bases not matched to a gene: 6. Germline values: CDR1 SGHVS, CDR2 FNYEAQ. The CDR3 is 17 residues long. The CDR3 region has the DNA TGTGCCAGCAGCTTAGCGTGGGGACAGGCCCCCTACAATGAGCAGTTCTTC. Its translation: CASSLAWGQAPYNEQFF.

V gene TRBV15 combines with J gene TRBJ2-1; 10 bases are shared with TRBD2. Trimming removed 1 base from V and 6 bases from J; junction bases left unmatched: 9. CDR1 is LNHNV and CDR2 is YYDKDF in the germline V gene (reference sequence). The CDR3 has 17 residues. The CDR3, as DNA: TGTGCCACCAGCAGAGGGGAAGCGGGAGGGCCGAGCAATGAGCAGTTCTTC. Protein product: CATSRGEAGGPSNEQFF.

This clonotype was counted between two and nine times. The chain employs TRBV9 and TRBJ2-3; D remains ambiguous. The length of the CDR3 is 13 residues. The germline gives CDR1 SGDLS, CDR2 YYNGEE. Deletions cut 0 bases from V and 3 bases from J, with 5 bases between. CDR3 loop: CASSVASTDTQYF. DNA of the CDR3: TGTGCCAGCAGCGTAGCATCTACAGATACGCAGTATTTT. The whole variable domain, filled in from reference TRBV9 and TRBJ2-3, reads DSGVTQTPKHLITATGQRVTLRCSPRSGDLSVYWYQQSLDQGLQFLIQYYNGEERAKGNILERFSAQQFPDLHSELNLSSLELGDSALYFCASSVASTDTQYFGPGTRLTVL.

The chain couples TRBV7-2 to TRBJ2-5, with a weak D call TRBD1 (6 bases). V was clipped by 5 bases and J by 5 bases, with 21 bases between them. The CDR3 totals 16 residues. Germline V CDR1 and CDR2: SGHTA, FQGNSA. The CDR3 loop reads CASSQIGAQGRETQYF. The DNA for the CDR3 is TGTGCCAGCAGCCAAATTGGGGCACAGGGAAGGGAGACCCAGTACTTC.

This clonotype has only a few counts. The V call is TRBV10-2, the J call TRBJ2-3, with TRBD2 matching over 8 bases. Germline V CDR1 and CDR2: WSHSY, SAAADI. The trim removed 8 bases at V and 2 bases at J, leaving 3 bases unmatched. The CDR3 runs 13 residues. CDR3 nucleotide sequence: TGCGCCAGCGCGGGAGGTCACACAGATACGCAGTATTTT. It encodes CASAGGHTDTQYF.

This clonotype was seen many times. Compared with germline, one end of the junction differs, possibly owing to a read error. This chain joins TRBV7-7 and TRBJ2-5; D is unresolved. CDR3 size: 13 residues. The germline V gene has CDR1 SSHAT and CDR2 FNYEAQ (reference sequence). DNA of the CDR3: TGTGCTAGCAGCTTAGCCGCCCAAGAGACCCAGTACTTC. It specifies CASSLAAQETQYF. Full variable domain (outside the CDR3, taken from reference TRBV7-7 and TRBJ2-5): GAGVSQSPRYKVTKRGQDVTLRCDPISSHATLYWYQQALGQGPEFLTYFNYEAQPDKSGLPSDRFSAERPEGSISTLTIQRTEQRDSAMYRCASSLAAQETQYFGPGTRLLVL.

V and J are TRBV12-3 or TRBV12-4 and TRBJ1-2, with TRBD1 as a possible D gene (6 bases). The CDR3 covers 15 residues. Deletions cut 3 bases from V and 6 bases from J, with 17 bases between. The CDR3 DNA is TGTGCCAGCAGTTTTGGGCCCGGGGGGCCCGATGGCTACACCTTC. It is translated as CASSFGPGGPDGYTF.

V usage is TRBV5-5 and J usage is TRBJ2-5; TRBD2 agrees at 14 bases. The last part of the DNA fits TRBJ2-7 better; the J call may be wrong. Germline V gene lookup returns CDR1 SGHKS and CDR2 YYEKEE (reference sequence). The CDR3 has 15 amino acids. CDR3 region: CASSSGTSGRDEQYF. In nucleotides, the CDR3 is TGTGCCAGCAGCTCGGGGACTAGCGGGAGAGACGAGCAGTACTTC.

This clonotype came up a few times. V is TRBV20-1 and J is TRBJ2-7, with 7 bases fitting TRBD1. Germline CDR1 and CDR2: DFQATT and SNEGSKA (reference sequence). With V trimmed by 7 bases and J by 7 bases, 13 bases remained unmatched. The CDR3 covers 13 residues. CDR3 coding DNA: TGCAGTGGATTCCACAGGGGTTCAGGAGAGCAGTACTTC. Translating it yields CSGFHRGSGEQYF.